The 13 T cell receptor beta chains reported below all come from one sample, sequenced in a study of T-cell memory formation after mild COVID-19. MiXCR, run by TCRdb on the 5' RACE reads, gives a single entry per CDR3 protein. The sample has 400,000 to 550,000 distinct CDR3 sequences, around a quarter seen once; the top ten hold around 13%. The sequenced sample consisted of PBMCs or a T cell subset sorted from them (not recorded which). Receptors were obtained from an adult woman who had mild COVID-19 (a few samples of this study predate the infection). Cell type and time point are not known.

This chain links TRBV3-1 with TRBJ2-3, with 8 nucleotides matching TRBD1. This CDR3 is 16 amino acids long. Germline trimming cut 1 base from V and 3 bases from J; bases unmatched to any gene: 6. Germline CDR1 reads LGHDT; CDR2 reads YNNKEL (reference sequence). Here the CDR3 DNA reads TGTGCCAGCAGCCAAGGCCAGGGGGCGCGAACAGATACGCAGTATTTT. Translating it yields CASSQGQGARTDTQYF.

The rearrangement joins TRBV30 to TRBJ2-7, with D perhaps matching TRBD1 (6 bases). CDR1 is GTSNPN and CDR2 is SVGIG in the germline V gene (reference sequence). The CDR3 is 12 residues long. Trimming removed 8 bases at V and 3 bases at J, with 14 bases between. For the CDR3, the DNA is TGTGCCCGAGGGGACATGGGCTACGAGCAGTACTTC. This sequence encodes CARGDMGYEQYF. The entire variable domain, with the rest obtained from reference TRBV30 and TRBJ2-7, is as follows: SQTIHQWPATLVQPVGSPLSLECTVEGTSNPNLYWYRQAAGRGLQLLFYSVGIGQISSEVPQNLSASRPQDRQFILSSKKLLLSDSGFYLCARGDMGYEQYFGPGTRLTVT.

This rearrangement joins TRBV12-3 or TRBV12-4 to TRBJ1-4, with D uncertain. The V end lost 5 bases, the J end lost 5 bases, and 12 bases lay between the germline ends. This CDR3 is built from 14 residues. The CDR3 spells CASSRSGPNEKLFF. The CDR3 DNA reads TGTGCCAGCAGTCGCTCAGGCCCGAATGAAAAACTGTTTTTT.

The chain carries TRBV7-3 and TRBJ2-5, with 7 bases aligning to TRBD1. From germline, CDR1 is SGHTA and CDR2 FQGTGA. Trimming removed 2 bases from V and 4 bases from J; junction bases left unmatched: 7. This CDR3 spans 15 amino acids. This CDR3 reads CASSLFGTDRETQYF. DNA for the CDR3: TGTGCCAGCAGCTTATTCGGGACAGACCGAGAGACCCAGTACTTC.

There are a few counts of this clonotype. V usage is TRBV6-2 or TRBV6-3 and J usage is TRBJ2-5, with no clear D. Germline CDR1 and CDR2: MNHEY and SVGEGT. The V end was cut by 4 bases, the J end by 2 bases, with 8 bases between. This CDR3 contains 13 residues. CDR3 bases: TGTGCCAGCAGTTGGCGGTTGCAAGAGACCCAGTACTTC. Amino acid sequence: CASSWRLQETQYF.

This chain joins TRBV7-9 and TRBJ2-2; TRBD1 aligns across 7 bases. This CDR3 has 11 residues. Germline CDR1 reads SEHNR; CDR2 reads FQNEAQ (reference sequence). The V segment lost 5 bases and the J segment 14 bases; nucleotides outside the gene matches: 5. CDR3 in DNA: TGTGCCAGCAGCGCCCGACAGGGACTGTTTTTT. It encodes CASSARQGLFF.

The rearrangement links TRBV4-2 to TRBJ1-1; TRBD1 might be the D (6 bases). Germline V gives CDR1 LGHNA, CDR2 YNFKEQ. V lost 3 bases and J lost 5, with 13 bases in between. The CDR3 is made up of 14 amino acids. CDR3 residues: CASSQSHRVTEAFF. In DNA form, the CDR3 reads TGTGCCAGCAGCCAGTCCCACAGGGTAACTGAAGCTTTCTTT.

This clonotype was observed many times. This sequence joins TRBV9 and TRBJ2-7; D call uncertain. The germline CDR1 and CDR2 sequences are SGDLS and YYNGEE. The CDR3 contains 13 residues. Trimming removed 4 bases from V and 2 bases from J, with 10 bases in between. DNA of the CDR3: TGTGCCAGCAGCAACGACGGCCCCTACGAGCAGTACTTC. This encodes CASSNDGPYEQYF. Full variable domain (rest looked up from reference TRBV9 and TRBJ2-7): DSGVTQTPKHLITATGQRVTLRCSPRSGDLSVYWYQQSLDQGLQFLIQYYNGEERAKGNILERFSAQQFPDLHSELNLSSLELGDSALYFCASSNDGPYEQYFGPGTRLTVT.

The V gene is TRBV20-1, the J gene TRBJ2-7; 10 positions match TRBD1. J lost 6 bases, V lost 5 bases, and 7 bases had no gene match. The CDR3 is 13 amino acids. Germline values: CDR1 DFQATT, CDR2 SNEGSKA (reference sequence). The CDR3 sequence: CSAAGTGESEQYF. The CDR3 DNA sequence: TGCAGTGCTGCCGGGACAGGGGAGTCCGAGCAGTACTTC.

This clonotype has more than one count but fewer than ten. This chain uses TRBV12-3 or TRBV12-4 with TRBJ2-1; 11 bases align to TRBD1. CDR3 size: 15 residues. The ends lost 3 bases at V and 8 bases at J; junction bases unmatched: 6. The CDR3 loop is CASSFSGTGGDEQFF. DNA of the CDR3: TGTGCCAGCAGTTTTTCCGGGACAGGGGGGGATGAGCAGTTCTTC.

In its sample, this clonotype was seen many times. J is TRBJ1-5 and V is TRBV5-4, with D unresolved. Per the germline V gene, CDR1 is SGHNT and CDR2 is YYREEE (reference sequence). This CDR3 region has 12 residues. V lost 2 bases, J lost 3 bases, and 3 bases lay in between. The CDR3 DNA reads TGTGCCAGCAGCTTAGACAATCAGCCCCAGCATTTT. Protein product: CASSLDNQPQHF.

This sequence joins TRBV5-1 and TRBJ2-7; tentatively, D is TRBD2 (6 bases). V lost 0 bases, J lost 6 bases, and 10 bases lay in between. Germline CDR1 and CDR2: SGHRS and YFSETQ. The CDR3 spans 13 residues. DNA of the CDR3: TGCGCCAGCAGCTTGGCCGGGGGACCCGAGCAGTACTTC. It yields the protein CASSLAGGPEQYF.

This clonotype has just a few counts. The chain uses TRBV5-1 and TRBJ2-7; TRBD1 is a possible D gene (6 bases). V dropped 2 bases and J dropped 3 bases, with 21 bases sitting between them. There are 17 residues in the CDR3. The germline V gene has CDR1 SGHRS and CDR2 YFSETQ. DNA for the CDR3: TGCGCCAGCAGCTTCAAGGCACAGGGAACCCCCTTCTACGAGCAGTACTTC. Translated, it gives CASSFKAQGTPFYEQYF.